These 29 T cell receptor beta chains came from one sample sequenced in a study of neurological immune-mediated disorders. Using its own MiXCR run on the 5' RACE reads, TCRdb lists one record per CDR3 protein. The sample lists tens of thousands of distinct CDR3 sequences; roughly 3.8% were seen once. The sequenced material came from PBMCs. All receptors come from a man between 60 and 75 years old with multiple sclerosis.

This clonotype has just a few counts. This chain links TRBV20-1 with TRBJ2-5, with D uncertain. CDR1 and CDR2 (germline): DFQATT, SNEGSKA (reference sequence). The germline V and J ends were trimmed by 3 bases and 4 bases, with 9 bases remaining between them. The CDR3 is made up of 12 amino acids. DNA for the CDR3: TGCAGTGCTAGGGTGGCGAGAGAGACCCAGTACTTC. Protein: CSARVARETQYF.

This clonotype was recorded at least ten times. The chain employs TRBV6-6 and TRBJ2-7, with 9 positions matching TRBD1. Germline CDR1 reads MNHNY; CDR2 reads SVGAGI (reference sequence). CDR3 length equals 12 residues. Germline trimming cut 6 bases from V and 6 bases from J; bases unmatched to any gene: 3. CDR3 in DNA: TGTGCCAGCAGGACAGGGGGGATCGAGCAGTACTTC. Its protein is CASRTGGIEQYF.

The V call is TRBV20-1, the J call TRBJ2-7, with a weak D call TRBD2 (6 bases). The CDR3 is 17 residues long. The V end was cut by 3 bases, the J end by 0 bases, with 21 bases between. CDR1 DFQATT and CDR2 SNEGSKA come from the germline V gene (reference sequence). The CDR3 here is CSASGIAGTSLSYEQYF. CDR3 nucleotide sequence: TGCAGTGCTAGTGGGATAGCCGGGACTTCCCTCTCCTACGAGCAGTACTTC.

This clonotype was observed at least ten times. V usage is TRBV12-3 or TRBV12-4 and J usage is TRBJ2-7; D is unclear. The CDR3 has 13 residues. The V gene lost 3 bases and the J gene lost 1 base, with 7 bases spanning the gap. In DNA, the CDR3 is TGTGCCAGCAGTTTTGACGGATCCTACGAGCAGTACTTC. This translates into CASSFDGSYEQYF.

This clonotype was counted ten times or more. CDR3 sequence: CASSLEVTGGRQPQHF. CDR3 DNA sequence: TGCGCCAGCAGCTTGGAGGTGACAGGGGGTCGTCAGCCCCAGCATTTT. The rearrangement joins TRBV5-1 to TRBJ1-5, with 9 nucleotides matching TRBD1. The CDR3 has 16 residues. Germline V gene sequence: CDR1 SGHRS, CDR2 YFSETQ. The ends lost 0 bases at V and 6 bases at J; junction bases unmatched: 7.

In its sample, this clonotype was seen many times. The chain has TRBV20-1 and TRBJ2-1, with TRBD2 matching over 13 bases. There are 18 residues in the CDR3. V lost 6 bases and J lost 0; bases outside the gene matches: 11. CDR1 DFQATT and CDR2 SNEGSKA come from the germline V gene (reference sequence). CDR3 DNA: TGCAGTGCCCCCGGACTAGCGGGGGCTCTAAGCTCCTACAATGAGCAGTTCTTC. This translates into CSAPGLAGALSSYNEQFF.

This clonotype was recorded at least ten times. J is TRBJ1-5 and V is TRBV5-5; TRBD1 matches 9 bases. Germline trimming cut 3 bases from V and 7 bases from J; bases unmatched to any gene: 2. Germline V gene sequence: CDR1 SGHKS, CDR2 YYEKEE (reference sequence). CDR3 length equals 13 residues. DNA for the CDR3: TGTGCCAGCAGCTGGACAGGGGAACAGCCCCAGCATTTT. As protein: CASSWTGEQPQHF.

This clonotype was observed many times. CDR3 coding DNA: TGCGCCAGCAGCTCGGACAGGGAGGCGCTCTACGAGCAGTACTTC. Translating gives CASSSDREALYEQYF. V is TRBV5-1 and J is TRBJ2-7, with TRBD1 matching 8 bases. After removal of 3 bases from V and 3 bases from J, the junction contained 8 bases not matched to a gene. Germline CDR1 SGHRS, CDR2 YFSETQ. There are 15 residues in the CDR3.

This clonotype was counted at least ten times. The J gene is TRBJ1-6, the V gene TRBV6-6; TRBD1 might be the D (5 bases). The germline gives CDR1 MNHNY, CDR2 SVGAGI (reference sequence). The V end was cut by 7 bases, the J end by 5 bases, with 12 bases between. This CDR3 region has 14 residues. The CDR3 is CASNPGVDNSPLHF. In DNA, the CDR3 is TGTGCCAGCAACCCGGGGGTTGATAATTCACCCCTCCACTTT.

At least ten counts were recorded for this clonotype. V usage is TRBV20-1 and J usage is TRBJ2-7, with D maybe TRBD1 (6 bases). V lost 6 bases, J lost 5 bases, and 20 bases lay in between. Germline V gene sequence: CDR1 DFQATT, CDR2 SNEGSKA (reference sequence). The CDR3 covers 14 residues. As DNA, the CDR3 is TGCAGTGCCCCGTTAGACAGGTTTTTTGACGAGCAGTACTTC. Protein sequence: CSAPLDRFFDEQYF.

The sample holds many counts of this clonotype. The CDR3 here is CARDRGTGELFF. As DNA, the CDR3 is TGCGCCAGGGACAGGGGAACCGGGGAGCTGTTTTTT. The J gene is TRBJ2-2, the V gene TRBV5-1; 9 bases fit TRBD1. The trim removed 8 bases at V and 5 bases at J, leaving 1 base unmatched. Per the germline V gene, CDR1 is SGHRS and CDR2 is YFSETQ. There are 12 residues in the CDR3. The full variable domain, its missing parts supplied by reference TRBV5-1 and TRBJ2-2, is KAGVTQTPRYLIKTRGQQVTLSCSPISGHRSVSWYQQTPGQGLQFLFEYFSETQRNKGNFPGRFSGRQFSNSRSEMNVSTLELGDSALYLCARDRGTGELFFGEGSRLTVL.

This clonotype occurred many times. The CDR3: CASSHMWDTEAFF. CDR3 in DNA: TGTGCCAGCAGTCATATGTGGGACACTGAAGCTTTCTTT. The rearrangement links TRBV27 to TRBJ1-1; D gene uncertain. Germline loops: CDR1 MNHEY, CDR2 SMNVEV (reference sequence). This CDR3 has 13 amino acids. V lost 5 bases, J lost 3 bases, and 10 bases lay in between.

This clonotype has a count of ten or more. This chain connects TRBV3-1 to TRBJ2-7; possibly TRBD1 or TRBD2 for D (5 bases each). The CDR3 sequence is 13 residues long. Germline V gives CDR1 LGHDT, CDR2 YNNKEL (reference sequence). V lost 3 bases, J lost 7 bases, and 13 bases lay in between. CDR3 DNA sequence: TGTGCCAGCAGCCACGGTAGGGGACGGGAGCAGTACTTC. The encoded protein is CASSHGRGREQYF.

The rearrangement links TRBV27 to TRBJ1-2, with D possibly TRBD1 on 5 matching bases. Germline V CDR1 and CDR2: MNHEY, SMNVEV (reference sequence). The CDR3 sequence is 16 residues long. Trimming took off 2 bases at V and 3 bases at J, with 16 bases between the two ends. The CDR3 DNA reads as TGTGCCAGCAGTTTAGAAGGGGCTGGCAGACACTATGGCTACACCTTC. This codes for CASSLEGAGRHYGYTF.

This clonotype was counted only a few times. The chain joins TRBV9 to TRBJ2-5; 10 nucleotides line up with TRBD1. Germline V gene data show CDR1 as SGDLS and CDR2 as YYNGEE. V lost 2 bases, J lost 5 bases, and 3 bases stayed unmatched. The CDR3 spans 14 residues. CDR3 in amino acids: CASSVDRGHETQYF. The CDR3 DNA sequence: TGTGCCAGCAGCGTTGACAGGGGGCATGAGACCCAGTACTTC.

This clonotype occurred many times. V usage is TRBV3-1 and J usage is TRBJ2-1; D unresolved. Germline V gene data show CDR1 as LGHDT and CDR2 as YNNKEL (reference sequence). The CDR3 spans 13 residues. Trimming removed 3 bases from V and 9 bases from J, with 12 bases in between. The CDR3 nucleotides are TGTGCCAGCAGCCATTTGGGATTGGGTGAGCAGTTCTTC. Translating gives CASSHLGLGEQFF.

In its sample, this clonotype was seen many times. V gene TRBV5-1 combines with J gene TRBJ2-7; D uncertain. The CDR3 has 14 residues. Germline lookup yields CDR1 SGHRS and CDR2 YFSETQ. Trimming left V 5 bases short and J 0 bases short, with 12 bases between. This CDR3 is CASRAVASSYEQYF. CDR3 DNA: TGCGCCAGCAGGGCGGTCGCGAGCTCCTACGAGCAGTACTTC.

This clonotype occurred many times. The junction differs from germline at one of its ends, possibly a read error. This chain uses TRBV5-1 with TRBJ2-1, with D maybe TRBD2 (5 bases). Germline V lookup: CDR1 SGHRS, CDR2 YFSETQ. The CDR3 runs 13 residues. The CDR3, as DNA: TGCGCCAGCAGCTTGGGTGGCCAACAAGCGGAGGTCTTC. It specifies CASSLGGQQAEVF.

This clonotype showed up many times. The chain carries TRBV9 and TRBJ1-1; 7 positions agree with TRBD1. Germline V gene data show CDR1 as SGDLS and CDR2 as YYNGEE. With 4 bases clipped from V and 1 base from J, the junction kept 4 bases outside the gene matches. The CDR3 has 14 residues. The DNA of the CDR3 is TGTGCCAGCAGCAGGGGGCATGGGAACACTGAAGCTTTCTTT. Its translation is CASSRGHGNTEAFF.

The V call is TRBV18, the J call TRBJ2-3; 12 bases are shared with TRBD2. With 5 bases clipped from V and 2 bases from J, the junction kept 8 bases outside the gene matches. In germline, CDR1 is KGHSH, CDR2 LQKENI. The CDR3 contains 17 residues. The CDR3 spells CASSSLRLAGDTDTQYF. The CDR3 DNA follows: TGTGCCAGCTCATCTCTAAGACTAGCGGGAGACACAGATACGCAGTATTTT.

This clonotype was seen many times. The CDR3, as DNA: TGCAGCGTTGTCGCAGGGATTTATGGTGGCTACACCTTC. It specifies CSVVAGIYGGYTF. The chain couples TRBV29-1 to TRBJ1-2, with D maybe TRBD1 (5 bases). Trimming left V 4 bases short and J 7 bases short, with 16 bases between. Per germline, CDR1 SQVTM and CDR2 ANQGSEA. This CDR3 has 13 amino acids.

This clonotype appeared many times. The chain recombines TRBV20-1 with TRBJ2-1; TRBD2 matches at 12 bases. The CDR3 covers 14 residues. Germline V gene lookup returns CDR1 DFQATT and CDR2 SNEGSKA (reference sequence). Trimming removed 6 bases from V and 15 bases from J; junction bases left unmatched: 15. CDR3 bases: TGCAGTGCCACGACTAGCGGGGGTGGAGACTTAATGTTCTTC. Translating gives CSATTSGGGDLMFF.

Ten or more counts support this clonotype. The chain couples TRBV20-1 to TRBJ1-2, with D possibly matching TRBD1 (5 bases). The CDR3 has 13 amino acids. CDR1 and CDR2 (germline): DFQATT, SNEGSKA (reference sequence). V was cut by 5 bases and J by 8 bases, with 18 bases left in between. CDR3 residues: CSAQGGAFAGYTF. DNA of the CDR3: TGCAGTGCTCAAGGTGGGGCATTCGCGGGCTACACCTTC.

This clonotype was counted ten times or more. V is TRBV29-1 and J is TRBJ2-2; D gene ambiguous. Germline loops: CDR1 SQVTM, CDR2 ANQGSEA. The CDR3 runs to 14 residues. The V gene lost 6 bases and the J gene lost 6 bases, with 17 bases spanning the gap. CDR3 sequence: CSVLGMNSPGELFF. In DNA form, the CDR3 reads TGCAGCGTCCTGGGCATGAACTCCCCCGGGGAGCTGTTTTTT.

The gene calls are TRBV7-9 and TRBJ1-1; D is undetermined. This CDR3 has 13 amino acids. The V gene's germline CDR1 is SEHNR and CDR2 FQNEAQ (reference sequence). V dropped 5 bases and J dropped 5 bases, with 12 bases sitting between them. The CDR3 region is CASSERWGTEAFF. CDR3 DNA sequence: TGTGCCAGCAGCGAGAGGTGGGGAACTGAAGCTTTCTTT. The full variable domain, with the rest looked up from reference TRBV7-9 and TRBJ1-1, is DTGVSQNPRHKITKRGQNVTFRCDPISEHNRLYWYRQTLGQGPEFLTYFQNEAQLEKSRLLSDRFSAERPKGSFSTLEIQRTEQGDSAMYLCASSERWGTEAFFGQGTRLTVV.

This clonotype was found many times. The chain recombines TRBV15 with TRBJ2-3; TRBD1 might be the D (9 bases). Looked up from germline, CDR1 is LNHNV and CDR2 is YYDKDF (reference sequence). The CDR3 consists of 20 residues. Trimming removed 3 bases from V and 2 bases from J, with 27 bases in between. The CDR3 bases are TGTGCCACCAGCAGGCCCCGGGGGGGACACAGGGGGCGCGACACAGATACGCAGTATTTT. It translates to CATSRPRGGHRGRDTDTQYF.

Many counts were recorded for this clonotype. This rearrangement joins TRBV20-1 to TRBJ2-1; no clear D gene. The V gene lost 3 bases and the J gene lost 1 base, with 13 bases spanning the gap. Germline CDR1 reads DFQATT; CDR2 reads SNEGSKA (reference sequence). This CDR3 has 15 residues. The CDR3 DNA sequence: TGCAGTGCTAGGCCCCCTGGGTATTCCTACAATGAGCAGTTCTTC. This encodes CSARPPGYSYNEQFF.

This clonotype was counted at least ten times. V gene TRBV18 combines with J gene TRBJ1-6; the match to TRBD1 covers 10 bases. J gave up 8 bases and V 2 bases, and 0 bases lay outside the gene matches. Per germline, CDR1 KGHSH and CDR2 LQKENI. This CDR3 is 14 amino acids long. The CDR3 protein is CASSPGTGDSPLHF. CDR3 DNA sequence: TGTGCCAGCTCACCAGGGACAGGGGATTCACCCCTCCACTTT.

About this clonotype: The junction departs from germline at one end; a sequencing error may be responsible. The rearrangement links TRBV7-9 to TRBJ2-4; D not resolved. Germline assignment: CDR1 SEHNR and CDR2 FQNEAQ (reference sequence). The CDR3 extends over 11 amino acids. In DNA, the CDR3 is TGTGACAGCAGCCAGAGTGCATTTCAGTACTTC. Translating gives CDSSQSAFQYF. Drawing the rest from reference TRBV7-9 and TRBJ2-4, the complete variable domain is DTGVSQNPRHKITKRGQNVTFRCDPISEHNRLYWYRQTLGQGPEFLTYFQNEAQLEKSRLLSDRFSAERPKGSFSTLEIQRTEQGDSAMYLCDSSQSAFQYFGAGTRLSVL.